This T cell receptor beta chain comes out of a study of cytomegalovirus exposure and HLA in healthy donors. General study points: In a later analysis, at a false discovery rate of 0.05, about 16,000 TCR beta sequences matched HLA alleles.

In the PCR, 60 Vbeta and 13 Jbeta primers were used. Assay: immunoSEQ multiplex PCR; the TCRdb copy retains only in-frame clones and omits some. Of 110,000 or so clones listed, about 77% were seen once; the top ten hold less than 5.5%. The ends were cut back, 2 bases at V and 4 bases at J, with 10 bases in the middle. Germline V gene sequence: CDR1 SGHDT, CDR2 YYEEEE. This CDR3 spans 15 amino acids. Remarks on this clone: Its antigen is as yet unknown.

The chain links TRBV5-6 to TRBJ2-6; a weak D match, TRBD1 (5 bases). The TCR comes from a woman in her 30s in good health and CMV-seropositive. The sample consisted of PBMCs. The CDR3 reads CASSFRVSGANVLTF. CDR3 sequence (DNA): TGTGCCAGCAGCTTCAGGGTCTCAGGGGCCAACGTCCTGACTTTC.